The 14 T cell receptor beta chains below come from one sample, sequenced in a study of circulating CD8 cells and anti-PD-1 response in melanoma. Live CD3+CD8+TCRalphabeta+ cells were sorted into four subsets by PD-1 and/or TIGIT. TCR libraries were prepared from roughly 15 ng of total RNA with the QIAseq Immune Repertoire TCR panel. TCRdb re-called the reads with MiXCR, one entry per CDR3 protein. Of about 550 distinct CDR3 sequences listed, 8% to 9% are singletons. Here the sequenced sample was CD8+ T cells from PBMCs, taken at baseline or after one month of anti-PD-1 therapy (not recorded which). The receptors were sampled from a human donor with melanoma.

This clonotype is labeled medium-sized (0.01 to 0.1%). The J gene is TRBJ1-2, the V gene TRBV7-9; possibly TRBD1 for D (5 bases). Trimming removed 5 bases from V and 6 bases from J, with 16 bases in between. The CDR3 length is 14 residues. The V gene's germline CDR1 is SEHNR and CDR2 FQNEAQ (reference sequence). This CDR3 reads CASSVLGTEDGYTF. The CDR3 DNA reads as TGTGCCAGCAGCGTCCTTGGGACGGAGGATGGCTACACCTTC.

By share, this clonotype counts as medium-sized. A much larger clone is a single base away; this may be a read error. The chain uses TRBV4-1 and TRBJ2-7; D may be TRBD1 or TRBD2 (5 bases each). The germline V gene encodes CDR1 MGHRA and CDR2 YSYEKL. Trimming removed 3 bases from V and 0 bases from J, with 12 bases in between. This CDR3 is 15 amino acids long. The CDR3 loop reads CASSQSRGVSYEQYF. The CDR3 DNA is TGCGCCAGCAGCCAGAGTCGAGGGGTCTCCTACGAGCAGTACTTC.

This clonotype qualifies as medium-sized. V gene TRBV27 combines with J gene TRBJ2-4; D tentatively reads TRBD1 or TRBD2 (6 bases each). Germline CDR1 is MNHEY and CDR2 is SMNVEV (reference sequence). V lost 2 bases to trimming and J lost 1 base, with 15 bases between them. The CDR3 length is 17 residues. CDR3 amino acids: CASSLIPGAGAKNIQYF. The CDR3 DNA reads TGTGCCAGCAGTTTAATACCGGGGGCTGGGGCCAAAAACATTCAGTACTTC.

By share of the sample, this clonotype is medium-sized. V gene TRBV25-1 combines with J gene TRBJ2-7; D is uncertain. This CDR3 contains 12 residues. V gave up 4 bases and J gave up 0 bases, with 4 bases separating them. Per the germline V gene, CDR1 is MGHDK and CDR2 is SYGVNS. CDR3 coding DNA: TGTGCCAGCAGTGGGAGCTCCTACGAGCAGTACTTC. Translating gives CASSGSSYEQYF.

This clonotype rates as medium-sized (0.01 to 0.1%). The chain joins TRBV14 to TRBJ2-3, with D perhaps given as TRBD1 or TRBD2 (5 bases each). The V end was cut by 1 base, the J end by 0 bases, with 14 bases between. The CDR3 consists of 17 residues. Germline V lookup: CDR1 SGHDN, CDR2 FVKESK. The CDR3 DNA reads as TGTGCCAGCAGCCAAGTCGTGGGGACCACTAGCACAGATACGCAGTATTTT. It is translated as CASSQVVGTTSTDTQYF.

This clonotype is labeled large (0.1 to 1%). The chain has TRBV18 and TRBJ2-7, with TRBD1 identical over 7 bases. The CDR3 covers 15 residues. Germline assignment: CDR1 KGHSH and CDR2 LQKENI. J lost 2 bases, V lost 1 base, and 5 bases had no gene match. CDR3 nucleotides: TGTGCCAGCTCACCACGGACAGGACCCACCTACGAGCAGTACTTC. Translating gives CASSPRTGPTYEQYF.

This clonotype is categorized as medium-sized. The genes are TRBV20-1 and TRBJ2-3; 7 bases agree with TRBD2. The germline V gene has CDR1 DFQATT and CDR2 SNEGSKA (reference sequence). V dropped 0 bases and J dropped 0; count of bases not matched to a gene: 12. The CDR3 extends over 18 amino acids. The CDR3: CSARDSWGGRLSTDTQYF. CDR3 coding DNA: TGCAGTGCTAGAGATAGTTGGGGGGGTCGCCTTAGCACAGATACGCAGTATTTT.

This clonotype counts as large. J is TRBJ2-7 and V is TRBV11-2, with D perhaps TRBD2 (5 bases). This CDR3 is 14 amino acids long. Germline lookup yields CDR1 SGHAT and CDR2 FQNNGV. V was trimmed by 5 bases and J by 4 bases, leaving 15 bases between them. The DNA of the CDR3 is TGTGCCAGCAGCCAACCGAATAGGGAGTACGAGCAGTACTTC. It yields the protein CASSQPNREYEQYF.

By share of the sample, this clonotype is medium-sized (0.01 to 0.1%). The rearrangement joins TRBV2 to TRBJ2-3; D possibly matches TRBD1 or TRBD2 (6 bases each). The CDR3 is 16 residues long. Germline-derived CDR1 and CDR2 are SNHLY and FYNNEI. V gave up 4 bases and J gave up 0 bases, with 14 bases separating them. The chain's CDR3 is CASSGEGGDSTDTQYF. CDR3 sequence (DNA): TGTGCCAGCAGTGGAGAGGGGGGCGATAGCACAGATACGCAGTATTTT.

Remarks on this clonotype: A much larger clone differs from this one at a single base, so this may be a read error. The chain uses TRBV28 and TRBJ1-2; D may be TRBD1 (6 bases). Germline V gene lookup returns CDR1 MDHEN and CDR2 SYDVKM. The CDR3 contains 15 residues. Trimming took 2 bases from V and 8 from J, leaving 18 bases between them. This CDR3 reads CASSLSNRVAEGYTF. CDR3 nucleotide sequence: TGTGCCAGCAGTTTAAGCAACAGGGTGGCGGAGGGCTACACCTTC.

This clonotype qualifies as large. The rearrangement uses TRBV7-9 and TRBJ1-3; weak D call: TRBD1 (6 bases). The length of the CDR3 is 15 residues. Between the trimmed V and J ends, which lost 3 bases and 4 bases, there was a span of 13 bases. The germline gives CDR1 SEHNR, CDR2 FQNEAQ (reference sequence). CDR3 nucleotides: TGTGCCAGCAGCTTCGCAGGGGCCCAGGGAAACACCATATATTTT. Its protein is CASSFAGAQGNTIYF.

Within the sample, this clonotype is large (0.1 to 1%). The chain links TRBV7-6 to TRBJ2-5; D not certain. The germline gives CDR1 SGHVS, CDR2 FNYEAQ. The V gene lost 0 bases and the J gene lost 5 bases, with 13 bases spanning the gap. The length of the CDR3 is 15 residues. CDR3 bases: TGTGCCAGCAGCTTAGCCCTCCAGCCTGGGGAGACCCAGTACTTC. Its translation: CASSLALQPGETQYF.

Comments on this clonotype: A much larger clonotype is one base distant, so this may be a read error. As the CDR3 is not closed by the conserved phenylalanine or tryptophan, this likely results from a read error. The chain employs TRBV27 and TRBJ2-7; D is ambiguous. This CDR3 comprises 14 residues. V lost 2 bases and J 0 bases, leaving 8 bases between the germline ends. Germline CDR1 MNHEY, CDR2 SMNVEV (reference sequence). The CDR3 DNA is TGTGCCAGCAGTTTAGGACGGAGCTCCTACGAGCAGTACCTC. Residues: CASSLGRSSYEQYL.

This clonotype qualifies as medium-sized. The chain couples TRBV5-5 to TRBJ1-2; no clear D. The CDR3 extends over 13 amino acids. Germline-derived CDR1 and CDR2 are SGHKS and YYEKEE (reference sequence). V shed 0 bases and J shed 7 bases, with 10 bases lying between them. The CDR3 bases are TGTGCCAGCAGCTTGGTAGCCGGGTTTGGCTACACCTTC. Translation: CASSLVAGFGYTF.